The present T cell receptor (beta chain) was sequenced within a study of blood T cells in healthy people across ages. Study outcomes and limitations: Higher diversity and more naive CD4+ cells were features of long-lived donors, compared to aged donors.

The second PCR ran roughly 7 to 12 cycles with a sample-barcoded 5' primer and J-beta primers. TCRdb redid the calling of the 5' RACE reads with MiXCR, one entry per CDR3 protein. This table has about 1.5 million distinct CDR3 sequences, 42% appearing once. This clonotype was recorded at least ten times. Antigen specificity is unknown. Trimming removed 6 bases from V and 3 bases from J, with 3 bases in between. CDR3 length equals 10 residues. This TCR came from a woman aged 18-29 years in good health. The chain has TRBV12-3 or TRBV12-4 and TRBJ2-7; D call uncertain. Sequencing was done on a sample of blood. The chain's CDR3 is CASSNYEQYF. CDR3 nucleotide sequence: TGTGCCAGCAGCAACTACGAGCAGTACTTC.